This T cell receptor beta chain appears in the sequencing data of a study of technical replicates of blood from a few donors. The repertoire was sequenced with immunoSEQ multiplex PCR; TCRdb's copy has only in-frame clones and lacks some. The data hold approximately 81,000 clones, with around 95% observed a single time. CDR1 and CDR2 from the germline V gene are SGHNT and YENEEA. V shed 5 bases, J shed 2 bases, and the junction held 7 bases outside the gene matches. CDR3 length: 17 residues. The source material was T cells isolated from PBMCs. The receptor comes from a human donor in good health. The chain is built from TRBV11-3 and TRBJ2-1, with 12 bases matching TRBD1. The CDR3 DNA sequence: TGTGCCAGCAGCCCGGGACAGGGGGCGAAGACCTACAATGAGCAGTTCTTC. It encodes CASSPGQGAKTYNEQFF.